This T cell receptor (beta chain) was profiled in a study of T cell responses to AZD1222 COVID-19 vaccine. Across the study: Second-dose intervals near 4 or 12 weeks were combined. Regarding the study as a whole: Recipients of two AZD1222 doses showed rising Spike-specific TCR breadth and depth. Only 5 or 6 AZD1222 recipients were seropositive at baseline. Donors in the cohort were predominantly white British and more often female, and clonal diversity was possibly underestimated.

This CDR3 is 11 amino acids long. Germline CDR1 and CDR2: KGHSH and LQKENI. Trimming removed 2 bases from V and 7 bases from J, with 6 bases in between. Regarding this clone: Its cognate antigen is unknown.

Method: immunoSEQ multiplex PCR; TCRdb's copy keeps in-frame clones and lacks some. The sample lists about 74,000 clones; roughly 88% were seen once. The sample consisted of peripheral blood, taken on day 0 of AZD1222 vaccination. The V call is TRBV18, the J call TRBJ2-7; perhaps TRBD2 as D (5 bases). This TCR was sampled from an adult in good health. CDR3 amino acids: CASSPGREQYF. CDR3 sequence (DNA): TGTGCCAGCTCACCAGGGAGAGAGCAGTACTTC.